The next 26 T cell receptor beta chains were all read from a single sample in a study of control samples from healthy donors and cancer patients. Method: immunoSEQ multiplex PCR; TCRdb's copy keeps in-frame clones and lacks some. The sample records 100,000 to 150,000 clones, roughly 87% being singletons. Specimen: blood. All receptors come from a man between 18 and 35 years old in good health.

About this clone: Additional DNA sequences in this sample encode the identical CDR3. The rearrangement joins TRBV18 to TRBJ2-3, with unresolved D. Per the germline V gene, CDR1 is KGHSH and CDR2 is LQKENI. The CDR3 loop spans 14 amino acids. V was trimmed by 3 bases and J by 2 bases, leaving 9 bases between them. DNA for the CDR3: TGTGCCAGCTCACCTTTAGCAGACACAGATACGCAGTATTTT. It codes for CASSPLADTDTQYF.

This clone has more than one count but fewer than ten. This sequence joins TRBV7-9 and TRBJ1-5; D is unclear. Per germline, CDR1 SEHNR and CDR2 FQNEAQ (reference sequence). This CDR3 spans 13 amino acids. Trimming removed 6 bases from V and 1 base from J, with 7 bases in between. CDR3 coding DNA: TGTGCCAGCAGTACCGGGAGCAATCAGCCCCAGCATTTT. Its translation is CASSTGSNQPQHF.

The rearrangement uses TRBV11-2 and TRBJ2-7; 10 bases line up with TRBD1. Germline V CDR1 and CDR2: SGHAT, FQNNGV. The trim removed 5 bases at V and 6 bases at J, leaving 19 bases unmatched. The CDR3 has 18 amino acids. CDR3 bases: TGTGCCAGCAGCCATTTTCAAAAAGGGACAGGGGCCCTAAGCGAGCAGTACTTC. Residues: CASSHFQKGTGALSEQYF. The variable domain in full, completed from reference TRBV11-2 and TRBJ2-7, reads EAGVAQSPRYKIIEKRQSVAFWCNPISGHATLYWYQQILGQGPKLLIQFQNNGVVDDSQLPKDRFSAERLKGVDSTLKIQPAKLEDSAVYLCASSHFQKGTGALSEQYFGPGTRLTVT.

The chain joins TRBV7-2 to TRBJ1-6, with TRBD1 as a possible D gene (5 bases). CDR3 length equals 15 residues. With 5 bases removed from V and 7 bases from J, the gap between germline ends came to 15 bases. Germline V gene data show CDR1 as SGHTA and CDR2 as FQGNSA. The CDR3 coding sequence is TGTGCCAGCAGCGGATCCGGGACCTCGAATTCACCCCTCCACTTT. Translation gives CASSGSGTSNSPLHF.

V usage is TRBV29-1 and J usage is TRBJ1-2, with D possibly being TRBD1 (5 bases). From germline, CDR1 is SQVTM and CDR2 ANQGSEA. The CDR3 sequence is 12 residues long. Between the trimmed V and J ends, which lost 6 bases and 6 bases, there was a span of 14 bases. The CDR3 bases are TGCAGCGTGGTCAGGGTATTGGATGGCTACACCTTC. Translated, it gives CSVVRVLDGYTF.

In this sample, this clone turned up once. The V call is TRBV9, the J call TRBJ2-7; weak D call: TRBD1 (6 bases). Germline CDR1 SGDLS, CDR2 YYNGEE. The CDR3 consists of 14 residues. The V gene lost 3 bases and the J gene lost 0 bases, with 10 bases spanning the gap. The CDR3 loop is CASSARGGSYEQYF. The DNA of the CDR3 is TGTGCCAGCAGCGCACGAGGGGGCTCCTACGAGCAGTACTTC.

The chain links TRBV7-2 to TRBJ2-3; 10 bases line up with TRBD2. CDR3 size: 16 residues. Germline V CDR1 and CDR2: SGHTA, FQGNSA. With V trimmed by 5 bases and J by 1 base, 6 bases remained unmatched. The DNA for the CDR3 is TGTGCCAGCAGCCCCACTAGCGGGGTACGCACAGATACGCAGTATTTT. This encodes CASSPTSGVRTDTQYF.

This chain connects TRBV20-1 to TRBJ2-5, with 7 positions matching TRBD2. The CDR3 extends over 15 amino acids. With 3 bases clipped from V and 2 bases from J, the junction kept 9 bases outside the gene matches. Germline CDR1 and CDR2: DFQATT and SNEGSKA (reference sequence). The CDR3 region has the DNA TGCAGTGCTAGTGTGGCCGGGGGGTATCAAGAGACCCAGTACTTC. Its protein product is CSASVAGGYQETQYF.

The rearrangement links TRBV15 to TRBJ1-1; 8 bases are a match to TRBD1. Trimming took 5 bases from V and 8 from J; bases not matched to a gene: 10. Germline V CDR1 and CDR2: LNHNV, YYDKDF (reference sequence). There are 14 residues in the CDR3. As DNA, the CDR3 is TGTGCCACCAGCGGATTCACAGGGGGTCGGGAAGCTTTCTTT. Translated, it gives CATSGFTGGREAFF.

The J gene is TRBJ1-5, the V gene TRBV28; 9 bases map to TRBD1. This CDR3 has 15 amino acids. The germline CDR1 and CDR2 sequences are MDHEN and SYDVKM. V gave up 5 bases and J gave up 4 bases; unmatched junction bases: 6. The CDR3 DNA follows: TGTGCCAGCAGTCGACGAGACAGGGGGAATCAGCCCCAGCATTTT. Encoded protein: CASSRRDRGNQPQHF. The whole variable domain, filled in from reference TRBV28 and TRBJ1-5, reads DVKVTQSSRYLVKRTGEKVFLECVQDMDHENMFWYRQDPGLGLRLIYFSYDVKMKEKGDIPEGYSVSREKKERFSLILESASTNQTSMYLCASSRRDRGNQPQHFGDGTRLSIL.

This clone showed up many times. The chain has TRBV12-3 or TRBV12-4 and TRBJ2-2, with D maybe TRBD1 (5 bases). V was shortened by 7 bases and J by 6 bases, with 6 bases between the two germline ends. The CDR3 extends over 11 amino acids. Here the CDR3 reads CASKGAGELFF. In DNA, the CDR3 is TGTGCCAGCAAAGGGGCCGGGGAGCTGTTTTTT.

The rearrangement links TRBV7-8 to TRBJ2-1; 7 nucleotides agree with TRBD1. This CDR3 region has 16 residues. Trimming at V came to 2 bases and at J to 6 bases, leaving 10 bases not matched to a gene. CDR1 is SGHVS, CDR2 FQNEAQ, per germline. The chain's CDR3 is CASSLQGSPGGNEQFF. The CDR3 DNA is TGTGCCAGCAGCTTACAAGGGAGTCCAGGGGGCAATGAGCAGTTCTTC.

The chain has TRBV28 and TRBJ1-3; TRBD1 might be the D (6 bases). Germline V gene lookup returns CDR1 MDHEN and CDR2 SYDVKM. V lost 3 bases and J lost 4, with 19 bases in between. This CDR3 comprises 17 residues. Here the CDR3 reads CASSFSAGQRSGNTIYF. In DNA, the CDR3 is TGTGCCAGCAGTTTTTCAGCTGGACAGCGCTCGGGAAACACCATATATTTT.

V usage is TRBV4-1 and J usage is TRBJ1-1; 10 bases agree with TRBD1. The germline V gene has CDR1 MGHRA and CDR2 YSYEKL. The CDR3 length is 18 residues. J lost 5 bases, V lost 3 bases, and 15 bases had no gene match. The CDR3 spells CASSHLFGTGEEGTEAFF. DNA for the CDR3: TGCGCCAGCAGCCACCTCTTCGGGACAGGGGAGGAAGGTACTGAAGCTTTCTTT.

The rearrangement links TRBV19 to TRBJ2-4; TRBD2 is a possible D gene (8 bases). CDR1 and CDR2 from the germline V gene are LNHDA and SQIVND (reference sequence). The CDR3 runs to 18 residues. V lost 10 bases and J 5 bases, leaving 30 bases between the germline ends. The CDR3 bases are TGTGCCACCCAGGGGGTAGCGGGATATGCGTATGGGGAAAACATTCAGTACTTC. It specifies CATQGVAGYAYGENIQYF.

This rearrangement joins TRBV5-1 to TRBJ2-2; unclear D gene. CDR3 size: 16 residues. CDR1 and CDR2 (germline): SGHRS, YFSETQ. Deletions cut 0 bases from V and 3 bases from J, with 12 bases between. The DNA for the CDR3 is TGCGCCAGCAGCTTGGGAATAGGCCCCCACACCGGGGAGCTGTTTTTT. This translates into CASSLGIGPHTGELFF.

The CDR3 DNA follows: TGCGCCACCAGACCCACACCCAGGGGCCTGAACTATGGCTACACCTTC. Its protein is CATRPTPRGLNYGYTF. The chain couples TRBV5-1 to TRBJ1-2; the D gene is possibly TRBD1 (6 bases). This CDR3 is 16 amino acids long. Between the trimmed V and J ends, which lost 9 bases and 2 bases, there was a span of 23 bases. Germline-derived CDR1 and CDR2 are SGHRS and YFSETQ. The whole variable domain, filled in from reference TRBV5-1 and TRBJ1-2, reads KAGVTQTPRYLIKTRGQQVTLSCSPISGHRSVSWYQQTPGQGLQFLFEYFSETQRNKGNFPGRFSGRQFSNSRSEMNVSTLELGDSALYLCATRPTPRGLNYGYTFGSGTRLTVV.

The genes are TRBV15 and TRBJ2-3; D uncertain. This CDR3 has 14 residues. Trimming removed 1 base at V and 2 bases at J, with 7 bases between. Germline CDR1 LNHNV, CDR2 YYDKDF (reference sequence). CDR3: CATSRGGITDTQYF. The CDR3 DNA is TGTGCCACCAGCAGAGGTGGGATCACAGATACGCAGTATTTT. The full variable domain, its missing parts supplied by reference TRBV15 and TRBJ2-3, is DAMVIQNPRYQVTQFGKPVTLSCSQTLNHNVMYWYQQKSSQAPKLLFHYYDKDFNNEADTPDNFQSRRPNTSFCFLDIRSPGLGDTAMYLCATSRGGITDTQYFGPGTRLTVL.

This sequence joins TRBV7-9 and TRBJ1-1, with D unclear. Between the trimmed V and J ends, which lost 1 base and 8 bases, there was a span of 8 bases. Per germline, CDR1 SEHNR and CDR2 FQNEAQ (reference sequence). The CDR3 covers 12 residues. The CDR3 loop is CASSLVQNEAFF. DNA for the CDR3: TGTGCCAGCAGCTTAGTCCAGAACGAAGCTTTCTTT.

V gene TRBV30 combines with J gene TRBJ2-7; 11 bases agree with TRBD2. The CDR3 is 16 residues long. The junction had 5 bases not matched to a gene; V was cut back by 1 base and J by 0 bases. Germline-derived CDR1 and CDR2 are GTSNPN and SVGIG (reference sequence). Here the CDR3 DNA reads TGTGCCTGGAGTGGGCTCGGACTAGCGGGCTCCTACGAGCAGTACTTC. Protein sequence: CAWSGLGLAGSYEQYF.

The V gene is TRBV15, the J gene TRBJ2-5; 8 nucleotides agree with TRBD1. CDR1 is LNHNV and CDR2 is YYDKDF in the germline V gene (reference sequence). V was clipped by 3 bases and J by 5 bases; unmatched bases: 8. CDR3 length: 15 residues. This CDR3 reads CATSSINRGVETQYF. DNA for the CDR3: TGTGCCACCAGCAGCATTAACAGGGGGGTCGAGACCCAGTACTTC. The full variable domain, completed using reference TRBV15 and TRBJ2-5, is DAMVIQNPRYQVTQFGKPVTLSCSQTLNHNVMYWYQQKSSQAPKLLFHYYDKDFNNEADTPDNFQSRRPNTSFCFLDIRSPGLGDTAMYLCATSSINRGVETQYFGPGTRLLVL.

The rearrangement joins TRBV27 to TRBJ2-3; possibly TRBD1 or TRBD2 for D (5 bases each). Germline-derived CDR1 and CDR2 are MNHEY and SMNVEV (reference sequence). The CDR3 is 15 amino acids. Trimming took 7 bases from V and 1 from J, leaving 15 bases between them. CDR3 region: CASMLRDLGTDTQYF. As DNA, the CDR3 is TGTGCCAGCATGCTCCGGGACCTAGGCACAGATACGCAGTATTTT.

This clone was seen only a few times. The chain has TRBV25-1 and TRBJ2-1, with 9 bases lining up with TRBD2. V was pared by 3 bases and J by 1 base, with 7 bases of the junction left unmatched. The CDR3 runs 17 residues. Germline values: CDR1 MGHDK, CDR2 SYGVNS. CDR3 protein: CASSDSSGRGSYNEQFF. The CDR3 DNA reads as TGTGCCAGCAGTGATAGTAGCGGGAGAGGATCCTACAATGAGCAGTTCTTC. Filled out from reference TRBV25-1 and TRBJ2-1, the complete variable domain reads EADIYQTPRYLVIGTGKKITLECSQTMGHDKMYWYQQDPGMELHLIHYSYGVNSTEKGDLSSESTVSRIRTEHFPLTLESARPSHTSQYLCASSDSSGRGSYNEQFFGPGTRLTVL.

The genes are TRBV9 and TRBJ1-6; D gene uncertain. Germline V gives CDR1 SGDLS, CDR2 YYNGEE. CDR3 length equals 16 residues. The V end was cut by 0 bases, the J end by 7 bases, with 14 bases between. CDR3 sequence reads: CASSVGPEVGNSPLHF. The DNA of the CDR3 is TGTGCCAGCAGCGTAGGGCCCGAAGTCGGGAATTCACCCCTCCACTTT.

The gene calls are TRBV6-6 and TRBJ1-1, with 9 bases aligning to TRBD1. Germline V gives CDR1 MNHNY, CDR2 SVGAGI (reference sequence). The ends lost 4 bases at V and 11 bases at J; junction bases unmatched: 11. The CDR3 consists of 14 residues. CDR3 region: CASSLETGGNRAFF. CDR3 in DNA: TGTGCCAGCAGTTTGGAGACAGGGGGTAATCGGGCTTTCTTT.

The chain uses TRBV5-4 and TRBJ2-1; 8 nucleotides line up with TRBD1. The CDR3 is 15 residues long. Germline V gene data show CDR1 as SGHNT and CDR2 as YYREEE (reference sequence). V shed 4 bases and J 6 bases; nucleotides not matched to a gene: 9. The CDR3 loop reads CASSPWTGFFNEQFF. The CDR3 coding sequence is TGTGCCAGCAGCCCCTGGACAGGGTTTTTCAATGAGCAGTTCTTC.